These 32 T cell receptor beta chains came from one sample sequenced in a study of somatic mutations in cytotoxic T cells in rheumatoid arthritis. Here immunoSEQ multiplex PCR was the method, and the copy in TCRdb shows in-frame clones only, minus some. The sample includes approximately 15,000 clones, 70% to 85% of them seen just once. Input material: CD8+ T cells sorted from blood. These receptors originate from an adult with rheumatoid arthritis.

CDR3 region: CATSRARGGGGTTNEKLFF. CDR3 DNA sequence: TGTGCCACCAGCAGAGCCAGGGGCGGGGGTGGCACGACTAATGAAAAACTGTTTTTT. J is TRBJ1-4 and V is TRBV15; D may be TRBD1 (6 bases). The CDR3 covers 19 residues. The V end lost 1 base, the J end lost 2 bases, and 20 bases lay between the germline ends. Germline values: CDR1 LNHNV, CDR2 YYDKDF (reference sequence).

This clone has just a few counts. The rearrangement links TRBV6-5 to TRBJ1-1; D remains unclear. V gave up 1 base and J gave up 2 bases, with 8 bases separating them. This CDR3 has 14 amino acids. The germline V gene encodes CDR1 MNHEY and CDR2 SVGAGI. The CDR3 sequence is CASSYLGTNTEAFF. The CDR3 coding sequence is TGTGCCAGCAGTTACTTGGGCACCAACACTGAAGCTTTCTTT.

The chain links TRBV27 to TRBJ2-6; D is unresolved. With 6 bases removed from V and 0 bases from J, the gap between germline ends came to 9 bases. The germline gives CDR1 MNHEY, CDR2 SMNVEV (reference sequence). The CDR3 loop spans 15 amino acids. The CDR3 DNA is TGTGCCAGCAGAGTCCGAGGCTCTGGGGCCAACGTCCTGACTTTC. As protein: CASRVRGSGANVLTF.

The CDR3 nucleotides are TGTGCCAGCAGTTCCCGCTACGAGCAGTACTTC. Residues: CASSSRYEQYF. The chain is built from TRBV6-6 and TRBJ2-7, with D hard to call. Per the germline V gene, CDR1 is MNHNY and CDR2 is SVGAGI (reference sequence). This CDR3 has 11 amino acids. Trimming removed 4 bases from V and 3 bases from J, with 4 bases in between.

The chain couples TRBV11-3 to TRBJ2-7, with D hard to call. This CDR3 is 11 amino acids long. Per the germline V gene, CDR1 is SGHNT and CDR2 is YENEEA. Trimming cost V 4 bases and J 3 bases, with 4 bases left between them. The CDR3 DNA sequence: TGTGCCAGCAGCTCCGACTACGAGCAGTACTTC. This encodes CASSSDYEQYF.

The rearrangement uses TRBV25-1 and TRBJ2-2; D possibly corresponds to TRBD2 (6 bases). V lost 7 bases and J lost 6, with 15 bases in between. Germline V gene lookup returns CDR1 MGHDK and CDR2 SYGVNS. The length of the CDR3 is 14 residues. CDR3 residues: CASIPGGGAGELFF. In DNA form, the CDR3 reads TGTGCCAGCATCCCCGGAGGAGGGGCCGGGGAGCTGTTTTTT.

The rearrangement uses TRBV4-2 and TRBJ2-1; D gene ambiguous. CDR1 and CDR2 (germline): LGHNA, YNFKEQ. Trimming left V 0 bases short and J 5 bases short, with 14 bases between. The CDR3 has 16 residues. The CDR3 DNA reads TGTGCCAGCAGCCAAGATCGGCAAAGCGTCCACAATGAGCAGTTCTTC. Residues: CASSQDRQSVHNEQFF.

This clone was found once. The genes are TRBV28 and TRBJ1-4; possible D gene TRBD1, 5 bases. This CDR3 comprises 14 residues. Germline assignment: CDR1 MDHEN and CDR2 SYDVKM. The V end was cut by 8 bases, the J end by 4 bases, with 14 bases between. CDR3 DNA: TGTGCCAGCTCTAGGAGAGGGGTTAATGAAAAACTGTTTTTT. Protein sequence: CASSRRGVNEKLFF. Drawing the rest from reference TRBV28 and TRBJ1-4, the complete variable domain is DVKVTQSSRYLVKRTGEKVFLECVQDMDHENMFWYRQDPGLGLRLIYFSYDVKMKEKGDIPEGYSVSREKKERFSLILESASTNQTSMYLCASSRRGVNEKLFFGSGTQLSVL.

The chain joins TRBV6-1 to TRBJ1-4, with D hard to call. Germline CDR1 MNHNS, CDR2 SASEGT. The ends were cut back, 1 base at V and 5 bases at J, with 11 bases in the middle. The CDR3 length is 15 residues. CDR3 amino acids: CASSEVIGRNEKLFF. DNA for the CDR3: TGTGCCAGCAGTGAAGTTATAGGGCGAAATGAAAAACTGTTTTTT.

V usage is TRBV30 and J usage is TRBJ1-3, with no clear D. Germline values: CDR1 GTSNPN, CDR2 SVGIG (reference sequence). Trimming removed 5 bases at V and 1 base at J, with 15 bases between. This CDR3 spans 15 amino acids. Written as DNA, the CDR3 is TGTGCCTGGGACCCACTGCCGTTGTCTGGAAACACCATATATTTT. This gives the protein CAWDPLPLSGNTIYF.

The table lists this clone with a few counts. This chain joins TRBV4-2 and TRBJ2-1; TRBD2 matches at 9 bases. Germline V gene sequence: CDR1 LGHNA, CDR2 YNFKEQ. The CDR3 is made up of 14 amino acids. V lost 1 base and J lost 9; bases outside the gene matches: 4. The CDR3 here is CASSQGLAEGEQFF. The CDR3 nucleotides are TGTGCCAGCAGCCAAGGACTAGCGGAGGGTGAGCAGTTCTTC.

The chain links TRBV6-5 to TRBJ2-2, with TRBD1 as a possible D gene (5 bases). CDR1 MNHEY and CDR2 SVGAGI come from the germline V gene. The CDR3 length is 15 residues. Trimming removed 4 bases at V and 2 bases at J, with 11 bases between. The CDR3 DNA follows: TGTGCCAGCAGTTGGGGCGTAGGCAACACCGGGGAGCTGTTTTTT. This codes for CASSWGVGNTGELFF.

This clone came up a few times. The chain carries TRBV15 and TRBJ2-3; D perhaps matches TRBD1 (6 bases). Trimming took off 9 bases at V and 2 bases at J, with 12 bases between the two ends. This CDR3 spans 13 amino acids. CDR1 and CDR2 from the germline V gene are LNHNV and YYDKDF (reference sequence). CDR3 loop: CATNRVPTDTQYF. The CDR3 nucleotides read TGTGCCACAAACAGGGTCCCCACAGATACGCAGTATTTT.

In its sample, this clone was seen a few times. The V gene is TRBV14, the J gene TRBJ2-1; a weak D match, TRBD1 (6 bases). Germline assignment: CDR1 SGHDN and CDR2 FVKESK. The V and J ends lost 3 bases and 1 base respectively, with 10 bases between them. This CDR3 contains 15 residues. This CDR3 is CASSHRDTSYNEQFF. CDR3 coding DNA: TGTGCCAGCAGCCACCGGGACACTTCCTACAATGAGCAGTTCTTC.

The rearrangement joins TRBV27 to TRBJ2-7, with 7 nucleotides matching TRBD2. CDR1 MNHEY and CDR2 SMNVEV come from the germline V gene (reference sequence). This CDR3 spans 15 amino acids. The V and J ends lost 0 bases and 7 bases, in that order; junction bases with no gene match: 9. The CDR3 sequence is CASSLSWGGIGEQYF. The CDR3 DNA is TGTGCCAGCAGTTTATCGTGGGGGGGTATTGGGGAGCAGTACTTC.

The rearrangement links TRBV10-1 to TRBJ1-1; perhaps TRBD1 as D (6 bases). The V gene's germline CDR1 is WNHNN and CDR2 SYGVQD (reference sequence). The length of the CDR3 is 15 residues. Trimming shortened V by 1 base and J by 1 base, and 10 bases separated the two germline ends. The CDR3 DNA sequence: TGCGCCAGCAGTGAGTGGACAGACCCGAACACTGAAGCTTTCTTT. This sequence encodes CASSEWTDPNTEAFF.

This chain connects TRBV7-9 to TRBJ1-6; 7 nucleotides match TRBD1. Looked up from germline, CDR1 is SEHNR and CDR2 is FQNEAQ (reference sequence). The CDR3 runs to 14 residues. After removal of 4 bases from V and 7 bases from J, the junction contained 4 bases not matched to a gene. CDR3 sequence reads: CASSSPGQNSPLHF. CDR3 bases: TGTGCCAGCAGCTCTCCGGGACAGAATTCACCCCTCCACTTT.

The genes are TRBV7-8 and TRBJ2-1; no definite D call. CDR3 length: 16 amino acids. V shed 8 bases and J shed 8 bases, with 25 bases lying between them. Germline V lookup: CDR1 SGHVS, CDR2 FQNEAQ. This chain's CDR3 is CASLSLLVPAEDEQFF. The CDR3 DNA follows: TGTGCCAGCTTATCCCTGTTGGTGCCTGCGGAAGATGAGCAGTTCTTC.

The J gene is TRBJ2-7, the V gene TRBV5-4, with D possibly matching TRBD1 (6 bases). This CDR3 has 14 amino acids. V was shortened by 4 bases and J by 7 bases, with 18 bases between the two germline ends. Germline assignment: CDR1 SGHNT and CDR2 YYREEE (reference sequence). CDR3 DNA: TGTGCCAGCAGCCCCTATCTGACAGGCGCAGAGCAGTACTTC. This encodes CASSPYLTGAEQYF.

The V call is TRBV19, the J call TRBJ2-7, with 8 bases lining up with TRBD1. This CDR3 is 14 amino acids long. From germline, CDR1 is LNHDA and CDR2 SQIVND (reference sequence). Trimming removed 6 bases from V and 2 bases from J; junction bases left unmatched: 6. CDR3 DNA: TGTGCCAGTAGCCGTTCAGGGGGCACCTACGAGCAGTACTTC. This translates into CASSRSGGTYEQYF.

The J gene is TRBJ2-3, the V gene TRBV21-1; the table's D call of TRBD2 was not tested on the DNA. TRBV21-1 is a recognized pseudogene. There are 17 residues in the CDR3. This CDR3 reads CASSKPTSGGNTDTQYF. The CDR3 DNA sequence: TGTGCCAGCAGCAAGCCGACTAGCGGGGGGAACACAGATACGCAGTATTTT.

This clone was counted once. The chain couples TRBV5-6 to TRBJ2-5, with D possibly TRBD1 on 6 matching bases. Trimming removed 2 bases at V and 0 bases at J, with 17 bases between. The V gene's germline CDR1 is SGHDT and CDR2 YYEEEE. This CDR3 region has 17 residues. Here the CDR3 DNA reads TGTGCCAGCAGCTTACCGCAGGGGATATTATACCAAGAGACCCAGTACTTC. Translating gives CASSLPQGILYQETQYF. Looking up the rest from reference TRBV5-6 and TRBJ2-5 gives the full variable domain: DAGVTQSPTHLIKTRGQQVTLRCSPKSGHDTVSWYQQALGQGPQFIFQYYEEEERQRGNFPDRFSGHQFPNYSSELNVNALLLGDSALYLCASSLPQGILYQETQYFGPGTRLLVL.

This chain uses TRBV5-1 with TRBJ1-1; D is possibly TRBD1 (5 bases). V dropped 4 bases and J dropped 5 bases, with 18 bases sitting between them. The CDR3 is 15 amino acids. Looked up from germline, CDR1 is SGHRS and CDR2 is YFSETQ. CDR3 sequence: CASSGDGGFDTEAFF. The CDR3 coding sequence is TGCGCCAGCAGCGGGGACGGGGGGTTCGATACTGAAGCTTTCTTT.

The rearrangement joins TRBV28 to TRBJ2-7, with a possible D match to TRBD1 (6 bases). CDR1 is MDHEN, CDR2 SYDVKM, per germline. V was pared by 6 bases and J by 3 bases, with 9 bases between. The CDR3 has 12 residues. CDR3 DNA sequence: TGTGCCAGCAGCCCGGACAGCTACGAGCAGTACTTC. It codes for CASSPDSYEQYF. Using reference TRBV28 and TRBJ2-7 for the parts outside the CDR3, the full variable domain is DVKVTQSSRYLVKRTGEKVFLECVQDMDHENMFWYRQDPGLGLRLIYFSYDVKMKEKGDIPEGYSVSREKKERFSLILESASTNQTSMYLCASSPDSYEQYFGPGTRLTVT.

This chain uses TRBV5-1 with TRBJ2-2; D is perhaps TRBD2 (5 bases). CDR3 length: 16 residues. Germline loops: CDR1 SGHRS, CDR2 YFSETQ. Deletions cut 3 bases from V and 4 bases from J, with 16 bases between. The CDR3 sequence is CASSSSLGESTGELFF. The CDR3 DNA reads TGCGCCAGCAGCTCGTCTCTTGGGGAGAGCACCGGGGAGCTGTTTTTT.

This chain connects TRBV10-2 to TRBJ2-1; 8 nucleotides match TRBD2. The CDR3 loop spans 14 amino acids. Germline V gene sequence: CDR1 WSHSY, CDR2 SAAADI. Germline trimming cut 7 bases from V and 9 bases from J; bases unmatched to any gene: 11. DNA for the CDR3: TGCGCCAGCACCCCGGGAGGGCCTGTAAGTGAGCAGTTCTTC. Translated: CASTPGGPVSEQFF.

This clone was observed a single time. This chain joins TRBV27 and TRBJ1-1; TRBD1 matches at 7 bases. CDR1 MNHEY and CDR2 SMNVEV come from the germline V gene (reference sequence). This CDR3 region has 13 residues. V was clipped by 5 bases and J by 6 bases; unmatched bases: 6. CDR3 loop: CASSVGQASEAFF. In DNA form, the CDR3 reads TGTGCCAGCAGTGTCGGACAGGCTTCTGAAGCTTTCTTT.

This clone was counted once. The chain carries TRBV7-6 and TRBJ2-2; D ambiguous. The CDR3 has 11 amino acids. CDR1 is SGHVS, CDR2 FNYEAQ, per germline. Between the trimmed V and J ends, which lost 3 bases and 6 bases, there was a span of 2 bases. The CDR3 coding sequence is TGTGCCAGCAGCTTGGCCGGGGAGCTGTTTTTT. Translated: CASSLAGELFF.

The rearrangement links TRBV7-9 to TRBJ2-5, with D possibly being TRBD2 (6 bases). V dropped 0 bases and J dropped 5 bases, with 10 bases sitting between them. The germline V gene has CDR1 SEHNR and CDR2 FQNEAQ (reference sequence). This CDR3 spans 14 amino acids. This CDR3 is CASSLAGDFETQYF. CDR3 nucleotides: TGTGCCAGCAGCTTAGCGGGGGACTTCGAGACCCAGTACTTC.

The rearrangement joins TRBV6-5 to TRBJ2-2; TRBD2 matches 10 bases. Unmatched junction bases numbered 3, after V lost 2 bases and J lost 6 bases. CDR3 size: 15 residues. CDR1 and CDR2 (germline): MNHEY, SVGAGI. The CDR3 DNA sequence: TGTGCCAGCAGTTACACTAGCGGGGCGCCCGGGGAGCTGTTTTTT. This codes for CASSYTSGAPGELFF.

This chain links TRBV6-5 with TRBJ2-3; weak D call: TRBD2 (7 bases). V gave up 6 bases and J gave up 2 bases, with 15 bases separating them. The CDR3 sequence is 15 residues long. Per germline, CDR1 MNHEY and CDR2 SVGAGI. The CDR3 coding sequence is TGTGCCAGCAGCTACGTGCGGGGGCCCACAGATACGCAGTATTTT. The encoded protein is CASSYVRGPTDTQYF.

The genes are TRBV7-9 and TRBJ1-2; D not resolved. The CDR3 covers 14 residues. Trimming stripped 1 base from V and 4 bases from J, with 10 bases between. Germline V gives CDR1 SEHNR, CDR2 FQNEAQ (reference sequence). The CDR3 DNA sequence: TGTGCCAGCAGCTTAGTGGCAGTACCCTATGGCTACACCTTC. It is translated as CASSLVAVPYGYTF.